This TCR beta chain derives from a study of beta chain features in type 1 diabetes. Of the isolated RNA, all was reverse transcribed, and so the sequenced material was expressed TCRB transcripts. Profiled with immunoSEQ multiplex PCR; TCRdb holds only in-frame clones, not every one. The data contain 35,000 to 50,000 clones, approximately 51% of them singletons. This CDR3 comprises 16 residues. Trimming removed 5 bases from V and 4 bases from J, with 20 bases in between. Germline-derived CDR1 and CDR2 are SGHTA and FQGNSA. Findings and limits, study-wide: A moderate, significant TCRB CDR3 shortening appeared in type 1 diabetes across four CD4+ subsets. Patients with type 1 diabetes showed fewer VDJ junction insertions and more deletions.

On this clone itself: Its antigen is unknown.

Sorting of CD4+ naive, central memory, regulatory and stem cell-like memory cells was performed via CD45RO/CCR7/CD25/CD127/CD95/CD27. This receptor was identified in a woman aged 25 to 45 in good health. The rearrangement joins TRBV7-2 to TRBJ1-2; D is perhaps TRBD1 (6 bases). Input material: stem cell memory CD4+ T cells from blood. Written as DNA, the CDR3 is TGTGCCAGCAGCCGCCTTGTGGGACAAGCATCCTATGGCTACACCTTC. Translating gives CASSRLVGQASYGYTF.